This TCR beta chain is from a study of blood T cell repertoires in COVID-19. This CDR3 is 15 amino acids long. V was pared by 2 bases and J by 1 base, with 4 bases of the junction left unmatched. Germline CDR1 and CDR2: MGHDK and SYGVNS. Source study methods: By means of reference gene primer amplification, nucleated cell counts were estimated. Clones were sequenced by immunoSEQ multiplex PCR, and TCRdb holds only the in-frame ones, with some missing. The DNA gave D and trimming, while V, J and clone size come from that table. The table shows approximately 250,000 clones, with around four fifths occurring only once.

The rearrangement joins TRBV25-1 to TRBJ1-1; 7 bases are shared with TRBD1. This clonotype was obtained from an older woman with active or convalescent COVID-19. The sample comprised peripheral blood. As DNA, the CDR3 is TGTGCCAGCAGTGAAGTGGGACAGCCGAACACTGAAGCTTTCTTT. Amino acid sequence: CASSEVGQPNTEAFF.